Presented here are 24 T cell receptor beta chains from one specimen sequenced in a study of Tregs in tolerant kidney transplant recipients. Profiled with immunoSEQ multiplex PCR; TCRdb holds only in-frame clones, not every one. This sample has roughly 250,000 clones; 65% to 85% occur once, and the top ten carry around 0.68%. Sequences were obtained from CD4+ T cells from blood. The source of these receptors is a human donor in good health.

This chain links TRBV7-9 with TRBJ1-2; D gene unclear. The CDR3 spans 13 residues. In germline, CDR1 is SEHNR, CDR2 FQNEAQ (reference sequence). Trimming removed 5 bases from V and 0 bases from J, with 7 bases in between. CDR3 nucleotide sequence: TGTGCCAGCAGCATGCCCACTAACTATGGCTACACCTTC. Translating it yields CASSMPTNYGYTF. The full variable domain, rest sourced from reference TRBV7-9 and TRBJ1-2, is DTGVSQNPRHKITKRGQNVTFRCDPISEHNRLYWYRQTLGQGPEFLTYFQNEAQLEKSRLLSDRFSAERPKGSFSTLEIQRTEQGDSAMYLCASSMPTNYGYTFGSGTRLTVV.

This rearrangement joins TRBV7-9 to TRBJ2-7; D possibly corresponds to TRBD2 (5 bases). Trimming cost V 1 base and J 5 bases, with 12 bases left between them. Germline V CDR1 and CDR2: SEHNR, FQNEAQ (reference sequence). This CDR3 has 14 amino acids. The CDR3 nucleotides read TGTGCCAGCAGCTTAGAGGGCGGGCCTGACGAGCAGTACTTC. Amino acids: CASSLEGGPDEQYF.

The rearrangement uses TRBV5-6 and TRBJ2-2; D unclear. CDR3 length equals 14 residues. Germline CDR1 is SGHDT and CDR2 is YYEEEE. Trimming shortened V by 2 bases and J by 5 bases, and 10 bases separated the two germline ends. The CDR3 DNA sequence: TGTGCCAGCAGCTTCCTTACAATGACCGGGGAGCTGTTTTTT. Translating gives CASSFLTMTGELFF.

The gene calls are TRBV6-5 and TRBJ1-5; D is possibly TRBD1 (5 bases). The length of the CDR3 is 13 residues. Trimming took 10 bases from V and 0 from J, leaving 10 bases between them. Germline CDR1 is MNHEY and CDR2 is SVGAGI. CDR3 residues: CAIGTDSNQPQHF. The CDR3 region has the DNA TGTGCCATTGGGACGGATAGCAATCAGCCCCAGCATTTT.

V usage is TRBV30 and J usage is TRBJ1-4; D might be TRBD1 (6 bases). V dropped 0 bases and J dropped 8 bases, with 19 bases sitting between them. This CDR3 spans 16 amino acids. Germline V lookup: CDR1 GTSNPN, CDR2 SVGIG (reference sequence). DNA for the CDR3: TGTGCCTGGAGTGTACGCAGGGGCAGGGGAAGGGAAAAACTGTTTTTT. Protein product: CAWSVRRGRGREKLFF.

J is TRBJ1-3 and V is TRBV18; D ambiguous. Looked up from germline, CDR1 is KGHSH and CDR2 is LQKENI. This CDR3 has 17 amino acids. V lost 0 bases, J lost 0 bases, and 12 bases lay in between. CDR3 sequence: CASSPPLGTASGNTIYF. The DNA for the CDR3 is TGTGCCAGCTCACCACCCCTAGGCACGGCCTCTGGAAACACCATATATTTT.

The rearrangement joins TRBV5-4 to TRBJ1-2, with no clear D. Germline CDR1 and CDR2: SGHNT and YYREEE (reference sequence). This CDR3 is 13 amino acids long. V dropped 2 bases and J dropped 6 bases, with 11 bases sitting between them. The DNA of the CDR3 is TGTGCCAGCAGCTTCCAGCCACAAGATGGCTACACCTTC. Residues: CASSFQPQDGYTF.

The chain combines TRBV5-1 with TRBJ1-2; 7 nucleotides agree with TRBD1. V gave up 4 bases and J gave up 3 bases; unmatched junction bases: 3. Germline CDR1 reads SGHRS; CDR2 reads YFSETQ. This CDR3 has 13 residues. CDR3 loop: CASSPDRDYGYTF. Here the CDR3 DNA reads TGCGCCAGCAGCCCCGACAGGGACTATGGCTACACCTTC.

Remarks on this clone: Other nucleotide sequences from this sample produce the same CDR3. V and J are TRBV19 and TRBJ1-6, with D tentatively TRBD1 (6 bases). Trimming removed 3 bases at V and 10 bases at J, with 10 bases between. From germline, CDR1 is LNHDA and CDR2 SQIVND (reference sequence). The CDR3 covers 13 residues. CDR3 coding DNA: TGTGCCAGTAGTATGGGAGGGGGGTCACCCCTCCACTTT. Encoded protein: CASSMGGGSPLHF.

This chain connects TRBV7-6 to TRBJ1-2; TRBD1 might be the D (5 bases). There are 15 residues in the CDR3. Germline CDR1 is SGHVS and CDR2 is FNYEAQ. The V and J ends lost 5 bases and 4 bases respectively, with 17 bases between them. The CDR3: CASSPWETEGYGYTF. For the CDR3, the DNA is TGTGCCAGCAGCCCATGGGAGACAGAGGGCTATGGCTACACCTTC.

The chain recombines TRBV7-6 with TRBJ2-3; 8 nucleotides line up with TRBD2. There are 19 residues in the CDR3. CDR1 is SGHVS, CDR2 FNYEAQ, per germline. J gave up 6 bases and V 4 bases, and 21 bases lay outside the gene matches. This CDR3 is CASSSIKTSASGSADTQYF. The CDR3, as DNA: TGTGCCAGCAGCTCCATTAAGACTAGCGCGAGTGGAAGCGCCGATACGCAGTATTTT.

J is TRBJ2-2 and V is TRBV7-2; D gene ambiguous. The germline V gene encodes CDR1 SGHTA and CDR2 FQGNSA. This CDR3 spans 14 amino acids. Trimming cost V 3 bases and J 3 bases, with 8 bases left between them. The CDR3, as DNA: TGTGCCAGCAGCTTCCCGACCTACACCGGGGAGCTGTTTTTT. It specifies CASSFPTYTGELFF.

Concerning this clone: This CDR3 is also generated by other DNA sequences in the sample. V and J are TRBV7-9 and TRBJ1-1; possibly TRBD1 for D (5 bases). Germline V lookup: CDR1 SEHNR, CDR2 FQNEAQ (reference sequence). V was trimmed by 2 bases and J by 5 bases, leaving 12 bases between them. CDR3 size: 14 residues. CDR3 residues: CASSLTGGETEAFF. DNA for the CDR3: TGTGCCAGCAGCTTAACTGGGGGGGAGACTGAAGCTTTCTTT. Combining the CDR3 with reference TRBV7-9 and TRBJ1-1 gives the whole variable domain DTGVSQNPRHKITKRGQNVTFRCDPISEHNRLYWYRQTLGQGPEFLTYFQNEAQLEKSRLLSDRFSAERPKGSFSTLEIQRTEQGDSAMYLCASSLTGGETEAFFGQGTRLTVV.

The J gene is TRBJ1-5, the V gene TRBV6-5; maybe TRBD1 (5 bases). The germline CDR1 and CDR2 sequences are MNHEY and SVGAGI. The CDR3 consists of 15 residues. V was cut by 5 bases and J by 0 bases, with 11 bases left in between. The CDR3 DNA is TGTGCCAGCAGTCGGGGGGAGATTAGCAATCAGCCCCAGCATTTT. Protein: CASSRGEISNQPQHF.

V usage is TRBV4-1 and J usage is TRBJ1-3; D not certain. Trimming removed 1 base at V and 0 bases at J, with 4 bases between. This CDR3 region has 14 residues. Germline lookup yields CDR1 MGHRA and CDR2 YSYEKL. The CDR3 DNA reads TGCGCCAGCAGCCAAGTAAGCTCTGGAAACACCATATATTTT. Encoded protein: CASSQVSSGNTIYF.

The rearrangement joins TRBV2 to TRBJ2-3, with D maybe TRBD2 (5 bases). Germline-derived CDR1 and CDR2 are SNHLY and FYNNEI. This CDR3 is built from 14 residues. The V end lost 0 bases, the J end lost 3 bases, and 7 bases lay between the germline ends. CDR3 sequence: CASSEADLTDTQYF. The CDR3, as DNA: TGTGCCAGCAGTGAAGCGGACTTGACAGATACGCAGTATTTT.

The CDR3 loop reads CASSILRGRVWEQYF. DNA of the CDR3: TGTGCCAGCAGCATCCTGAGGGGCAGAGTATGGGAGCAGTACTTC. The gene calls are TRBV11-2 and TRBJ2-7; D could derive from TRBD1 or TRBD2 (5 bases each). Germline loops: CDR1 SGHAT, CDR2 FQNNGV. The V end lost 5 bases, the J end lost 7 bases, and 21 bases lay between the germline ends. This CDR3 contains 15 residues.

The chain recombines TRBV7-6 with TRBJ1-3; D remains unclear. CDR1 is SGHVS and CDR2 is FNYEAQ in the germline V gene. Trimming left V 5 bases short and J 0 bases short, with 14 bases between. There are 16 residues in the CDR3. CDR3 DNA: TGTGCCAGCAGCCTGTCTCCTACCTACTCTGGAAACACCATATATTTT. Amino acids: CASSLSPTYSGNTIYF. The variable domain in full, with the rest retrieved from reference TRBV7-6 and TRBJ1-3, is GAGVSQSPRYKVTKRGQDVALRCDPISGHVSLYWYRQALGQGPEFLTYFNYEAQQDKSGLPNDRFSAERPEGSISTLTIQRTEQRDSAMYRCASSLSPTYSGNTIYFGEGSWLTVV.

The chain recombines TRBV2 with TRBJ2-5; D remains unclear. The CDR3 is 12 amino acids. Trimming took off 9 bases at V and 3 bases at J, with 11 bases between the two ends. Germline V gene lookup returns CDR1 SNHLY and CDR2 FYNNEI. CDR3 DNA sequence: TGTGCCAGTGCAAGGGAAAAAGAGACCCAGTACTTC. It encodes CASAREKETQYF. Full variable domain (outside the CDR3, taken from reference TRBV2 and TRBJ2-5): EPEVTQTPSHQVTQMGQEVILRCVPISNHLYFYWYRQILGQKVEFLVSFYNNEISEKSEIFDDQFSVERPDGSNFTLKIRSTKLEDSAMYFCASAREKETQYFGPGTRLLVL.

This clone was detected a few times. The chain links TRBV6-5 to TRBJ2-5, with 7 bases fitting TRBD1. The CDR3 is made up of 15 amino acids. Per the germline V gene, CDR1 is MNHEY and CDR2 is SVGAGI. V was pared by 3 bases and J by 2 bases, with 6 bases of the junction left unmatched. CDR3 coding DNA: TGTGCCAGCAGTTATGACAGGGCCTCACAAGAGACCCAGTACTTC. This translates into CASSYDRASQETQYF.

The CDR3 nucleotides are TGTGCCACCCGTCGGGGCTTCGACAATGAGCAGTTCTTC. Translation gives CATRRGFDNEQFF. The chain uses TRBV6-1 and TRBJ2-1; D may be TRBD1 or TRBD2 (5 bases each). The CDR3 runs 13 residues. The ends were cut back, 10 bases at V and 5 bases at J, with 15 bases in the middle. The germline V gene has CDR1 MNHNS and CDR2 SASEGT.

CDR3 sequence (DNA): TGCGCCAGCAGCTTGGCAGGGACGAATGATGAGCAGTTCTTC. Translating it yields CASSLAGTNDEQFF. The chain couples TRBV5-1 to TRBJ2-1; D possibly matches TRBD1 or TRBD2 (5 bases each). The V end lost 0 bases, the J end lost 8 bases, and 12 bases lay between the germline ends. CDR1 is SGHRS, CDR2 YFSETQ, per germline. CDR3 size: 14 residues.

J is TRBJ2-1 and V is TRBV2, with a weak D call TRBD2 (6 bases). Germline V gives CDR1 SNHLY, CDR2 FYNNEI. The CDR3 consists of 10 residues. V lost 6 bases to trimming and J lost 9 bases, with 6 bases between them. The CDR3: CASRGGEQFF. The DNA of the CDR3 is TGTGCCAGCAGGGGGGGTGAGCAGTTCTTC. The full variable domain, its missing parts supplied by reference TRBV2 and TRBJ2-1, is EPEVTQTPSHQVTQMGQEVILRCVPISNHLYFYWYRQILGQKVEFLVSFYNNEISEKSEIFDDQFSVERPDGSNFTLKIRSTKLEDSAMYFCASRGGEQFFGPGTRLTVL.

The chain carries TRBV18 and TRBJ2-2; TRBD1 matches at 9 bases. Germline V lookup: CDR1 KGHSH, CDR2 LQKENI. This CDR3 is built from 18 residues. Unmatched junction bases numbered 15, after V lost 4 bases and J lost 6 bases. CDR3: CASSRKQGARSKAGELFF. For the CDR3, the DNA is TGTGCCAGCTCACGGAAACAGGGGGCGCGATCCAAGGCCGGGGAGCTGTTTTTT.